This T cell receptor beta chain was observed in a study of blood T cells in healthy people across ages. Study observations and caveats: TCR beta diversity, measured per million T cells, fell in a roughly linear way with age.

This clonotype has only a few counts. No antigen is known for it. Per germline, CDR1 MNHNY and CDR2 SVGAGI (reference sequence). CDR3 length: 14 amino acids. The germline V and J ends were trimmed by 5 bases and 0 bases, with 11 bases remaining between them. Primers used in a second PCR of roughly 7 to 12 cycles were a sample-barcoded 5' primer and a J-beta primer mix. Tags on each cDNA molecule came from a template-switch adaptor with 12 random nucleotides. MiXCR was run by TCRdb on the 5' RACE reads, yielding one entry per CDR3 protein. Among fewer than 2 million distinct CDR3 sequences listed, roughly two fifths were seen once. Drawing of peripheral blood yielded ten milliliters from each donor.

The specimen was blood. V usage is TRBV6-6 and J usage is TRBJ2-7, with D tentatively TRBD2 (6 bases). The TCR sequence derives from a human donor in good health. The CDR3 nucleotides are TGTGCCAGCAGTCCCTGGGGGGTCTCCTACGAGCAGTACTTC. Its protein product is CASSPWGVSYEQYF.